This passage covers 23 T cell receptor beta chains from one sample sequenced in a study of T cell repertoires in cytomegalovirus infection. For these TCRs, the target antigens are not known. TCRdb processed the reads anew with MiXCR; each CDR3 protein has one entry. Of about 330,000 distinct CDR3 sequences listed, roughly 36% are singletons. The sample here was cultured PBMCs, taken from culture after CMV antigen stimulation. Every receptor here comes from a human donor in good health (CMV status not recorded). Some clones in this sample may be carry-over from other donors' samples.

In DNA, the CDR3 is TGTGCCAGCAGGACCGACGGGGGAGCTGACGAGCAGTACGTC. Its protein is CASRTDGGADEQYV. The rearrangement uses TRBV6-2 or TRBV6-3 and TRBJ2-7; maybe TRBD2 (6 bases). From germline, CDR1 is MNHEY and CDR2 SVGEGT. Trimming removed 6 bases at V and 5 bases at J, with 17 bases between. The CDR3 extends over 14 amino acids.

A few counts support this clonotype. V is TRBV7-2 and J is TRBJ2-5; D is unresolved. Germline CDR1 is SGHTA and CDR2 is FQGNSA. This CDR3 is 13 amino acids long. V was clipped by 5 bases and J by 7 bases, with 14 bases between them. CDR3 in DNA: TGTGCCAGCAGCACAAGTGCCATTGGGACCCAGTACTTC. Its protein product is CASSTSAIGTQYF.

This clonotype was observed at least ten times. The chain recombines TRBV7-2 with TRBJ1-1; no definite D call. This CDR3 comprises 14 residues. Trimming cost V 5 bases and J 1 base, with 11 bases left between them. Per germline, CDR1 SGHTA and CDR2 FQGNSA. The CDR3 loop is CASSPLRSNTEAFF. The DNA for the CDR3 is TGTGCCAGCAGCCCACTACGGTCGAACACTGAAGCTTTCTTT.

The J gene is TRBJ2-1, the V gene TRBV5-1; TRBD1 is a possible D gene (5 bases). The germline CDR1 and CDR2 sequences are SGHRS and YFSETQ. This CDR3 has 15 amino acids. With 0 bases removed from V and 7 bases from J, the gap between germline ends came to 14 bases. CDR3 sequence reads: CASSLGDSKGNEQFF. CDR3 sequence (DNA): TGCGCCAGCAGCTTGGGAGACTCAAAGGGGAATGAGCAGTTCTTC. The complete variable domain, with remaining parts taken from reference TRBV5-1 and TRBJ2-1, reads KAGVTQTPRYLIKTRGQQVTLSCSPISGHRSVSWYQQTPGQGLQFLFEYFSETQRNKGNFPGRFSGRQFSNSRSEMNVSTLELGDSALYLCASSLGDSKGNEQFFGPGTRLTVL.

This clonotype appeared many times. The chain joins TRBV6-4 to TRBJ2-1; either TRBD1 or TRBD2 may fit D (5 bases each). The CDR3 runs 15 residues. The germline gives CDR1 MRHNA, CDR2 SNTAGT. V lost 0 bases to trimming and J lost 2 bases, with 8 bases between them. CDR3 DNA sequence: TGTGCCAGCAGTGACTCTAGGGGAGCCTACAATGAGCAGTTCTTC. Its translation: CASSDSRGAYNEQFF.

The rearrangement joins TRBV7-2 to TRBJ2-1, with 16 bases lining up with TRBD2. Germline values: CDR1 SGHTA, CDR2 FQGNSA. Trimming took 5 bases from V and 4 from J; bases not matched to a gene: 2. This CDR3 region has 16 residues. This chain's CDR3 is CASSGGLAGGYNEQFF. The CDR3 DNA reads as TGTGCCAGCAGCGGGGGACTAGCGGGAGGGTACAATGAGCAGTTCTTC.

In this sample, this clonotype turned up a few times. The rearrangement joins TRBV19 to TRBJ1-1, with 9 bases identical to TRBD1. CDR1 and CDR2 (germline): LNHDA, SQIVND (reference sequence). V shed 6 bases, J shed 1 base, and the junction held 12 bases outside the gene matches. CDR3 length equals 17 residues. The CDR3 loop reads CASSPNRGLTRNTEAFF. Written as DNA, the CDR3 is TGTGCCAGTAGCCCCAACAGGGGGCTAACAAGGAACACTGAAGCTTTCTTT.

V gene TRBV19 combines with J gene TRBJ2-1; the D is unclear. This CDR3 has 14 amino acids. V was cut by 8 bases and J by 0 bases, with 11 bases left in between. Germline CDR1 and CDR2: LNHDA and SQIVND (reference sequence). The CDR3 is CASGDQSSYNEQFF. DNA for the CDR3: TGTGCCAGTGGCGACCAATCCTCCTACAATGAGCAGTTCTTC.

This clonotype has a single count. The CDR3 region has the DNA TGCGCCAGCAGCCAATTAGATAGGGCCTCCTACGAGCAGTACTTC. As protein: CASSQLDRASYEQYF. The rearrangement links TRBV4-1 to TRBJ2-7; no clear D gene. Germline V gene data show CDR1 as MGHRA and CDR2 as YSYEKL. The V and J ends lost 2 bases and 0 bases respectively, with 11 bases between them. The CDR3 extends over 15 amino acids.

This clonotype came up a few times. The V gene is TRBV6-1, the J gene TRBJ2-3; TRBD2 might be the D (5 bases). CDR1 MNHNS and CDR2 SASEGT come from the germline V gene. V was cut by 8 bases and J by 4 bases, with 10 bases left in between. CDR3 length equals 12 residues. CDR3 DNA sequence: TGTGCCAGCGATCTAGCATCAGATACGCAGTATTTT. Translated, it gives CASDLASDTQYF.

This clonotype was seen more than once but under ten times. The rearrangement joins TRBV18 to TRBJ2-3; no clear D. The germline V gene encodes CDR1 KGHSH and CDR2 LQKENI. Deletions cut 1 base from V and 2 bases from J, with 4 bases between. The CDR3 covers 13 residues. The CDR3 nucleotides are TGTGCCAGCTCACCACAGGACACAGATACGCAGTATTTT. Its translation: CASSPQDTDTQYF.

The chain joins TRBV5-1 to TRBJ2-5; D is unclear. Trimming removed 5 bases from V and 4 bases from J, with 12 bases in between. From germline, CDR1 is SGHRS and CDR2 YFSETQ. This CDR3 spans 13 amino acids. CDR3: CASSWATGETQYF. CDR3 nucleotides: TGCGCCAGCAGTTGGGCAACGGGAGAGACCCAGTACTTC.

This sequence joins TRBV27 and TRBJ2-5; TRBD2 aligns across 10 bases. J was trimmed by 3 bases and V by 5 bases; bases with no gene match: 6. The V gene's germline CDR1 is MNHEY and CDR2 SMNVEV (reference sequence). This CDR3 spans 15 amino acids. CDR3 in amino acids: CASSIWTSGKETQYF. CDR3 nucleotides: TGTGCCAGCAGTATCTGGACTAGCGGAAAAGAGACCCAGTACTTC.

In this sample, this clonotype turned up a few times. The chain couples TRBV4-3 to TRBJ1-2, with a weak D call TRBD1 (6 bases). V shed 0 bases and J shed 8 bases, with 19 bases lying between them. The CDR3 length is 16 residues. Germline V lookup: CDR1 LGHNA, CDR2 YSLEER. CDR3 loop: CASSQDGGPTFQGYTF. The CDR3 nucleotides read TGCGCCAGCAGCCAAGATGGGGGGCCGACGTTTCAAGGCTACACCTTC.

The chain couples TRBV28 to TRBJ1-3, with a weak D call TRBD1 (6 bases). Germline CDR1 MDHEN, CDR2 SYDVKM. V was trimmed by 5 bases and J by 6 bases, leaving 14 bases between them. The CDR3 covers 14 residues. The DNA of the CDR3 is TGTGCCAGCAGTGGGGACACACGCTTAAACACCATATATTTT. It specifies CASSGDTRLNTIYF.

This clonotype turned up a few times. This chain connects TRBV19 to TRBJ2-2; 11 nucleotides align to TRBD1. With 10 bases clipped from V and 1 base from J, the junction kept 17 bases outside the gene matches. The CDR3 length is 19 residues. Per germline, CDR1 LNHDA and CDR2 SQIVND (reference sequence). CDR3 coding DNA: TGTGCCACCACGAGGGGACAGGGGGATTTTTTGCGGAACACCGGGGAGCTGTTTTTT. As protein: CATTRGQGDFLRNTGELFF.

The V gene is TRBV7-3, the J gene TRBJ2-4; unclear D gene. This CDR3 region has 14 residues. Trimming stripped 2 bases from V and 6 bases from J, with 11 bases between. Germline CDR1 reads SGHTA; CDR2 reads FQGTGA. The CDR3: CASSLDGMGNIQYF. The CDR3 DNA follows: TGTGCCAGCAGCTTAGACGGTATGGGAAACATTCAGTACTTC.

This clonotype was counted only a few times. This sequence joins TRBV4-1 and TRBJ1-5, with D uncertain. Germline lookup yields CDR1 MGHRA and CDR2 YSYEKL. Trimming shortened V by 0 bases and J by 9 bases, and 15 bases separated the two germline ends. The CDR3 loop spans 15 amino acids. This CDR3 reads CASSQDSLGESPQHF. DNA of the CDR3: TGCGCCAGCAGCCAAGATTCCTTGGGCGAGTCGCCCCAGCATTTT.

The V call is TRBV4-1, the J call TRBJ2-5; perhaps D is TRBD1 or TRBD2 (5 bases each). Germline V gives CDR1 MGHRA, CDR2 YSYEKL. V shed 0 bases and J shed 4 bases, with 12 bases lying between them. CDR3 length: 15 amino acids. CDR3 sequence: CASSQEGRGGETQYF. The CDR3 DNA reads TGCGCCAGCAGCCAAGAAGGCCGTGGGGGAGAGACCCAGTACTTC.

This chain uses TRBV4-3 with TRBJ1-1; D gene ambiguous. Germline V gene data show CDR1 as LGHNA and CDR2 as YSLEER. V was cut by 0 bases and J by 6 bases, with 17 bases left in between. There are 16 residues in the CDR3. The CDR3 nucleotides are TGCGCCAGCAGCCAAGATAGTGAGGTGGCCCAGTCTGAAGCTTTCTTT. Translated, it gives CASSQDSEVAQSEAFF.

This clonotype was seen many times. The rearrangement links TRBV7-2 to TRBJ2-7, with D perhaps TRBD2 (6 bases). In germline, CDR1 is SGHTA, CDR2 FQGNSA. This CDR3 contains 16 residues. Between the trimmed V and J ends, which lost 2 bases and 4 bases, there was a span of 18 bases. The CDR3: CASSLYGGSKLYEQYV. The CDR3 DNA reads TGTGCCAGCAGCTTATACGGGGGATCTAAATTATACGAGCAGTACGTC.

This clonotype has only a few counts. V gene TRBV24-1 combines with J gene TRBJ2-1; maybe TRBD2 (5 bases). This CDR3 is built from 16 residues. Trimming stripped 1 base from V and 9 bases from J, with 18 bases between. Germline CDR1 reads KGHDR; CDR2 reads SFDVKD. Written as DNA, the CDR3 is TGTGCCACCAGTGATTTCGCTAGCTCCCGACCCCGTGAGCAGTTCTTC. Encoded protein: CATSDFASSRPREQFF.

A few counts support this clonotype. The chain joins TRBV11-3 to TRBJ2-5; a weak D match, TRBD2 (5 bases). Trimming cost V 1 base and J 5 bases, with 14 bases left between them. The CDR3 extends over 15 amino acids. CDR1 and CDR2 from the germline V gene are SGHNT and YENEEA. The CDR3 DNA follows: TGTGCCAGCAGCTTAGCGGTGACTATCTGGGAGACCCAGTACTTC. Translated, it gives CASSLAVTIWETQYF.